This entry describes one T cell receptor (beta chain). The antigen is unknown. The data stem from a study of T cell responses to AZD1222 COVID-19 vaccine. The repertoire was sequenced with immunoSEQ multiplex PCR; TCRdb's copy has only in-frame clones and lacks some. This sample has 180,000 or so clones, with 85% to 90% found just once. Study-level points and caveats: Only six or seven AZD1222 recipients tested seropositive at baseline. Clonal diversity was possibly underestimated, and the donors were mostly white British, with more females. All repertoire sampling was performed exclusively after the peak T cell response.

The CDR3 extends over 15 amino acids. Germline CDR1 and CDR2: MNHNS and SASEGT. The V end was cut by 3 bases, the J end by 10 bases, with 16 bases between. Sequencing was performed on peripheral blood, taken 28 days after the second dose of the MenACWY control vaccine. The chain employs TRBV6-1 and TRBJ1-6; D is undetermined. The TCR comes from an adult who received the MenACWY meningococcal vaccine as a control. The CDR3 loop reads CASSDNTQTKSPLHF. In DNA form, the CDR3 reads TGTGCCAGCAGTGACAACACTCAGACTAAGTCACCCCTCCACTTT.